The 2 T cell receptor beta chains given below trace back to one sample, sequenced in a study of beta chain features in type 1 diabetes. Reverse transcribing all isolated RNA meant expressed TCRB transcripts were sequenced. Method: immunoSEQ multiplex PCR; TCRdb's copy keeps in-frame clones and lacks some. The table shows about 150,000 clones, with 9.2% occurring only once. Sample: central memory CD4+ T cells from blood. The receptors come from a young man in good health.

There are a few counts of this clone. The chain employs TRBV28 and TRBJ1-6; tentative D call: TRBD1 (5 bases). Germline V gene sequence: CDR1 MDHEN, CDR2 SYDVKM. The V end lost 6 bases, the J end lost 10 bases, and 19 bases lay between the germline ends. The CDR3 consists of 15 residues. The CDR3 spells CASSPPLAGFSPLHF. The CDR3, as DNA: TGTGCCAGCAGCCCGCCGTTAGCAGGGTTCTCACCCCTCCACTTT.

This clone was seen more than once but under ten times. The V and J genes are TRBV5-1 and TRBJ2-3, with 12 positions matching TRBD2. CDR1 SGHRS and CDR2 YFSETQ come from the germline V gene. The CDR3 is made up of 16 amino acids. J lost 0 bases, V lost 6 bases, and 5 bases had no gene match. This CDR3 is CASMTSGGVSTDTQYF. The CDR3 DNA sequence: TGCGCCAGCATGACTAGCGGGGGAGTTAGCACAGATACGCAGTATTTT.